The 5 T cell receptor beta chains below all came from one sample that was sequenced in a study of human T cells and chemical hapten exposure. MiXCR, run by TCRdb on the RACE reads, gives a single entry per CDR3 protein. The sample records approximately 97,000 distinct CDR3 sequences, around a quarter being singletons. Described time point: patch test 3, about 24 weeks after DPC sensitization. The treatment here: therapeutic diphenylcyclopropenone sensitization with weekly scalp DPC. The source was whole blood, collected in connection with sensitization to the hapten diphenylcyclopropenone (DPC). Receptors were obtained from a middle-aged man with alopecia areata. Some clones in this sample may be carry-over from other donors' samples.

CDR3 DNA sequence: TGTGCCAGCAGCTCCGGGCCTCAGAACCCCTACAATGAGCAGTTCTTC. As protein: CASSSGPQNPYNEQFF. The chain has TRBV12-3 or TRBV12-4 and TRBJ2-1, with unresolved D. V was trimmed by 6 bases and J by 2 bases, leaving 17 bases between them. The CDR3 is made up of 16 amino acids.

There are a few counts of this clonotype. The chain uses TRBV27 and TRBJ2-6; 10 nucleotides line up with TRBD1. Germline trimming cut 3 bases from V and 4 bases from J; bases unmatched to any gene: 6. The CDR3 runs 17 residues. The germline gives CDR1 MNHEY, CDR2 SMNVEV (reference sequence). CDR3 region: CASSLDDRGRGANVLTF. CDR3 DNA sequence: TGTGCCAGCAGTTTGGACGACAGGGGGCGGGGGGCCAACGTCCTGACTTTC. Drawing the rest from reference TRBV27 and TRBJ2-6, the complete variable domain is EAQVTQNPRYLITVTGKKLTVTCSQNMNHEYMSWYRQDPGLGLRQIYYSMNVEVTDKGDVPEGYKVSRKEKRNFPLILESPSPNQTSLYFCASSLDDRGRGANVLTFGAGSRLTVL.

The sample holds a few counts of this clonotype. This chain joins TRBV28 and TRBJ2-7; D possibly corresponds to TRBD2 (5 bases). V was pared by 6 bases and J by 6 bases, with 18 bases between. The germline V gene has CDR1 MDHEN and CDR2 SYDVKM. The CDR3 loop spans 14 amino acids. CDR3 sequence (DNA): TGTGCCAGCAGGTTGGCGGCCCCACGGGGCGAGCAGTACTTC. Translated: CASRLAAPRGEQYF.

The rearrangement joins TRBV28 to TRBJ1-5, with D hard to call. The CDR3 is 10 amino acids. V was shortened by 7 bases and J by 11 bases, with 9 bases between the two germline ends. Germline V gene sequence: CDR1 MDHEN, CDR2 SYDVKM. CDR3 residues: CASTGLTQHF. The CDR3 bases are TGTGCCAGCACCGGGTTGACCCAGCATTTT.

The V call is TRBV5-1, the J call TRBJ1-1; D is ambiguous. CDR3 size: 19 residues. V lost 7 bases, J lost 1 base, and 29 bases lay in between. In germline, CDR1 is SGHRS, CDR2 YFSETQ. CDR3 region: CASFSSSNGGRRPNTEAFF. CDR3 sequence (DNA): TGCGCCAGCTTCAGCTCATCTAACGGTGGCCGGCGCCCGAACACTGAAGCTTTCTTT.